Listed below are T cell receptor beta chains from one sample, sequenced in a study of blood T cell repertoires in COVID-19. Generated by immunoSEQ multiplex PCR, the TCRdb table keeps only in-frame clones and is missing some. Of about 370,000 clones in the sample, roughly 90% are singletons; the top ten hold around 3%. The sequencing input was peripheral blood. The receptors were sampled from a woman younger than 45 with COVID-19, enrolled during active disease. Each CDR3 is given with its conserved first and last residue. The order of the fields is J gene, clone size, V gene, D gene, CDR3 protein, CDR3 DNA. A D gene is named only where the DNA matches it firmly. Clone size is stated in some rows and not others, as once, few, many or a class when expanded.

j_call: TRBJ2-7
clone_size: once
v_call: TRBV28
d_call: TRBD2
cdr3_aa: CASSFRASGGTYEQYF
cdr3_nt: TGTGCCAGCAGTTTTCGGGCTAGCGGGGGGACCTACGAGCAGTACTTC

j_call: TRBJ2-5
clone_size: -
v_call: TRBV6-2/TRBV6-3
d_call: -
cdr3_aa: CASSYGGSGRKTQYF
cdr3_nt: TGTGCCAGCAGTTACGGGGGTAGCGGTCGGAAGACCCAGTACTTC

j_call: TRBJ2-5
clone_size: -
v_call: TRBV9
d_call: -
cdr3_aa: CASSVAGAKETQYF
cdr3_nt: TGTGCCAGCAGCGTAGCGGGAGCAAAAGAGACCCAGTACTTC

j_call: TRBJ1-3
clone_size: -
v_call: TRBV5-6
d_call: -
cdr3_aa: CASSSAGAGGNTIYF
cdr3_nt: TGTGCCAGCAGCTCCGCGGGAGCGGGTGGAAACACCATATATTTT

j_call: TRBJ2-2
clone_size: few
v_call: TRBV27
d_call: -
cdr3_aa: CASSLSFTSGELFF
cdr3_nt: TGTGCCAGCAGTTTATCCTTCACATCCGGGGAGCTGTTTTTT

j_call: TRBJ2-3
clone_size: -
v_call: TRBV19
d_call: TRBD2
cdr3_aa: CASASGYASTDTQYF
cdr3_nt: TGTGCCAGTGCTAGCGGATACGCTAGCACAGATACGCAGTATTTT

j_call: TRBJ2-1
clone_size: once
v_call: TRBV6-2/TRBV6-3
d_call: -
cdr3_aa: CASSYLAGALDNEQFF
cdr3_nt: TGTGCCAGCAGTTACTTGGCGGGGGCTCTCGACAATGAGCAGTTCTTC

j_call: TRBJ2-1
clone_size: -
v_call: TRBV4-3
d_call: TRBD2
cdr3_aa: CASGSLAGADNEQFF
cdr3_nt: TGCGCCAGCGGATCGCTAGCGGGAGCGGACAATGAGCAGTTCTTC

j_call: TRBJ2-2
clone_size: -
v_call: TRBV7-9
d_call: TRBD1
cdr3_aa: CASSHPPGTGDTGELFF
cdr3_nt: TGTGCCAGCAGCCACCCCCCCGGGACAGGGGACACCGGGGAGCTGTTTTTT

j_call: TRBJ2-2
clone_size: few
v_call: TRBV6-5
d_call: -
cdr3_aa: CASSYSKQPTGELFF
cdr3_nt: TGTGCCAGCAGTTACTCGAAACAGCCCACCGGGGAGCTGTTTTTT

j_call: TRBJ2-7
clone_size: -
v_call: TRBV5-6
d_call: -
cdr3_aa: CASSDAGLRTYYEQYF
cdr3_nt: TGTGCCAGCAGCGACGCCGGACTAAGAACTTACTACGAGCAGTACTTC

j_call: TRBJ1-6
clone_size: once
v_call: TRBV28
d_call: TRBD1
cdr3_aa: CASVTGDRNSPLHF
cdr3_nt: TGTGCCAGCGTGACAGGGGACCGTAATTCACCCCTCCACTTT

j_call: TRBJ1-6
clone_size: -
v_call: TRBV11-2
d_call: -
cdr3_aa: CASSMGHGNSPLHF
cdr3_nt: TGTGCCAGCAGCATGGGACACGGAAATTCACCCCTCCACTTT

j_call: TRBJ2-7
clone_size: -
v_call: TRBV10-2
d_call: TRBD2
cdr3_aa: CASSELAGGLYEQYF
cdr3_nt: TGCGCCAGCAGTGAGCTAGCGGGGGGGCTGTACGAGCAGTACTTC

j_call: TRBJ2-1
clone_size: -
v_call: TRBV19
d_call: TRBD2
cdr3_aa: CATVRQGLAFSEQFF
cdr3_nt: TGTGCCACCGTACGGCAGGGACTAGCGTTTAGTGAGCAGTTCTTC

j_call: TRBJ2-1
clone_size: -
v_call: TRBV19
d_call: TRBD1
cdr3_aa: CASSQTGIGNEQFF
cdr3_nt: TGTGCCAGTAGCCAGACAGGGATCGGTAATGAGCAGTTCTTC

j_call: TRBJ2-1
clone_size: -
v_call: TRBV3-1/TRBV3-2
d_call: TRBD1
cdr3_aa: CASRHTGGTTYNEQFF
cdr3_nt: TGTGCCAGCAGACACACAGGGGGCACGACCTACAATGAGCAGTTCTTC

j_call: TRBJ1-2
clone_size: -
v_call: TRBV4-1
d_call: TRBD1
cdr3_aa: CASSPSRDRSNYGYTF
cdr3_nt: TGCGCCAGCAGCCCTAGTCGGGACAGAAGTAACTATGGCTACACCTTC

j_call: TRBJ2-1
clone_size: -
v_call: TRBV3-1/TRBV3-2
d_call: TRBD1
cdr3_aa: CASSQGPLTGRNEQFF
cdr3_nt: TGTGCCAGCAGCCAAGGGCCGTTGACAGGGAGAAATGAGCAGTTCTTC

j_call: TRBJ2-3
clone_size: -
v_call: TRBV25-1
d_call: -
cdr3_aa: CASSKGRTRDTQYF
cdr3_nt: TGTGCCAGCAGTAAAGGCCGGACTCGCGATACGCAGTATTTT

j_call: TRBJ1-1
clone_size: once
v_call: TRBV4-1
d_call: -
cdr3_aa: CASSQGRGGNTEAFF
cdr3_nt: TGCGCCAGCAGCCAAGGCCGAGGGGGGAACACTGAAGCTTTCTTT

j_call: TRBJ1-2
clone_size: -
v_call: TRBV7-9
d_call: -
cdr3_aa: CASSSNARAGIGYTF
cdr3_nt: TGTGCCAGCAGCTCGAACGCCCGGGCCGGGATTGGCTACACCTTC

j_call: TRBJ2-5
clone_size: -
v_call: TRBV5-5
d_call: TRBD2
cdr3_aa: CASSTGLAGETQYF
cdr3_nt: TGTGCCAGCAGCACCGGACTAGCGGGAGAGACCCAGTACTTC

j_call: TRBJ2-7
clone_size: -
v_call: TRBV7-2
d_call: -
cdr3_aa: CASSLGTRAYEQYF
cdr3_nt: TGTGCCAGCAGCTTAGGAACGCGAGCCTACGAGCAGTACTTC

j_call: TRBJ1-5
clone_size: -
v_call: TRBV12-5
d_call: -
cdr3_aa: CASGFRSSNQPQHF
cdr3_nt: TGTGCTAGTGGTTTCAGGTCTAGCAATCAGCCCCAGCATTTT

j_call: TRBJ2-1
clone_size: -
v_call: TRBV6-5
d_call: TRBD2
cdr3_aa: CASSPGLAGSNEQFF
cdr3_nt: TGTGCCAGCAGTCCCGGACTAGCGGGGAGCAATGAGCAGTTCTTC

j_call: TRBJ1-2
clone_size: -
v_call: TRBV19
d_call: -
cdr3_aa: CASSQEDVANYGYTF
cdr3_nt: TGTGCCAGTAGCCAAGAGGATGTAGCTAACTATGGCTACACCTTC

j_call: TRBJ2-2
clone_size: once
v_call: TRBV5-1
d_call: -
cdr3_aa: CASSLTGGGTGELFF
cdr3_nt: TGCGCCAGCAGCTTGACTGGGGGAGGAACCGGGGAGCTGTTTTTT

j_call: TRBJ2-2
clone_size: once
v_call: TRBV7-6
d_call: TRBD1
cdr3_aa: CASSLDRSNTGELFF
cdr3_nt: TGTGCCAGCAGCTTGGACAGGTCGAACACCGGGGAGCTGTTTTTT

j_call: TRBJ2-7
clone_size: -
v_call: TRBV6-2/TRBV6-3
d_call: TRBD1
cdr3_aa: CASSLGQGVSEQYF
cdr3_nt: TGTGCCAGCAGCCTAGGACAGGGGGTTAGCGAGCAGTACTTC

j_call: TRBJ1-2
clone_size: few
v_call: TRBV5-1
d_call: TRBD1
cdr3_aa: CASSLRQGDNYGYTF
cdr3_nt: TGCGCCAGCAGCCTGAGACAGGGGGACAACTATGGCTACACCTTC

j_call: TRBJ2-7
clone_size: -
v_call: TRBV5-1
d_call: -
cdr3_aa: CASSLDRQGNYEQYF
cdr3_nt: TGCGCCAGCAGCTTGGATAGGCAGGGGAATTACGAGCAGTACTTC

j_call: TRBJ2-5
clone_size: -
v_call: TRBV27
d_call: TRBD2
cdr3_aa: CASSGGGGRETQYF
cdr3_nt: TGTGCCAGCAGTGGCGGGGGGGGGCGTGAGACCCAGTACTTC

j_call: TRBJ2-4
clone_size: -
v_call: TRBV5-6
d_call: -
cdr3_aa: CASSPQGTKNIQYF
cdr3_nt: TGTGCCAGCAGCCCCCAGGGAACCAAAAACATTCAGTACTTC

j_call: TRBJ1-1
clone_size: -
v_call: TRBV27
d_call: -
cdr3_aa: CASSLLDKNTEAFF
cdr3_nt: TGTGCCAGCAGTTTACTGGACAAGAACACTGAAGCTTTCTTT

j_call: TRBJ2-2
clone_size: -
v_call: TRBV3-1/TRBV3-2
d_call: -
cdr3_aa: CASSQEPAGELFF
cdr3_nt: TGTGCCAGCAGCCAAGAGCCGGCCGGGGAGCTGTTTTTT

j_call: TRBJ2-5
clone_size: -
v_call: TRBV7-2
d_call: -
cdr3_aa: CASSQTRVETQYF
cdr3_nt: TGTGCCAGCAGCCAAACTAGGGTAGAGACCCAGTACTTC

j_call: TRBJ2-7
clone_size: -
v_call: TRBV7-2
d_call: -
cdr3_aa: CASSPRAGTTYEQYF
cdr3_nt: TGTGCCAGCAGCCCACGCGCGGGGACCACCTACGAGCAGTACTTC

j_call: TRBJ2-1
clone_size: -
v_call: TRBV11-3
d_call: TRBD1
cdr3_aa: CASGRGGRANGEQFF
cdr3_nt: TGTGCCAGCGGCCGAGGGGGCAGGGCTAACGGTGAGCAGTTCTTC

j_call: TRBJ1-2
clone_size: -
v_call: TRBV27
d_call: -
cdr3_aa: CASSLFKGRGVYGYTF
cdr3_nt: TGTGCCAGCAGTTTATTCAAGGGGAGGGGGGTCTATGGCTACACCTTC

j_call: TRBJ2-1
clone_size: -
v_call: TRBV27
d_call: TRBD1
cdr3_aa: CASTTQGAEQFF
cdr3_nt: TGTGCCAGTACTACGCAGGGGGCTGAGCAGTTCTTC

j_call: TRBJ2-2
clone_size: -
v_call: TRBV14
d_call: TRBD2
cdr3_aa: CATTGGLAGEKTGELFF
cdr3_nt: TGTGCCACAACCGGGGGACTAGCGGGAGAAAAAACCGGGGAGCTGTTTTTT

j_call: TRBJ2-7
clone_size: -
v_call: TRBV11-2
d_call: TRBD2
cdr3_aa: CASSLLIGGGYEQYF
cdr3_nt: TGTGCCAGCAGCTTACTAATCGGGGGGGGATACGAGCAGTACTTC

j_call: TRBJ1-1
clone_size: -
v_call: TRBV5-1
d_call: -
cdr3_aa: CASSPQTGNTEAFF
cdr3_nt: TGCGCCAGCAGCCCTCAGACTGGCAACACTGAAGCTTTCTTT

j_call: TRBJ2-7
clone_size: -
v_call: TRBV6-2/TRBV6-3
d_call: -
cdr3_aa: CASSYDSGGAYEQYF
cdr3_nt: TGTGCCAGCAGTTACGATTCAGGAGGGGCCTACGAGCAGTACTTC

j_call: TRBJ2-7
clone_size: -
v_call: TRBV6-6
d_call: -
cdr3_aa: CASSYLRGPYEQYF
cdr3_nt: TGTGCCAGCAGTTACTTAAGGGGCCCTTACGAGCAGTACTTC

j_call: TRBJ2-1
clone_size: once
v_call: TRBV14
d_call: -
cdr3_aa: CASSQISASFNEQFF
cdr3_nt: TGTGCCAGCAGCCAAATTTCCGCTAGCTTCAATGAGCAGTTCTTC

j_call: TRBJ1-4
clone_size: -
v_call: TRBV4-1
d_call: -
cdr3_aa: CASSQVGRGGSNEKLFF
cdr3_nt: TGCGCCAGCAGCCAAGTGGGGCGGGGCGGTAGTAATGAAAAACTGTTTTTT

j_call: TRBJ2-7
clone_size: -
v_call: TRBV5-1
d_call: -
cdr3_aa: CASKGETGSTYEQYF
cdr3_nt: TGCGCCAGCAAGGGGGAAACAGGTAGCACCTACGAGCAGTACTTC

j_call: TRBJ1-4
clone_size: few
v_call: TRBV14
d_call: TRBD1
cdr3_aa: CASSRGLDRGRGATNEKLFF
cdr3_nt: TGTGCCAGCAGCCGAGGCCTGGACAGGGGGCGAGGCGCAACTAATGAAAAACTGTTTTTT

j_call: TRBJ1-3
clone_size: -
v_call: TRBV19
d_call: -
cdr3_aa: CASSIEGSYSGNTIYF
cdr3_nt: TGTGCCAGTAGTATAGAGGGCAGTTACTCTGGAAACACCATATATTTT

j_call: TRBJ1-1
clone_size: once
v_call: TRBV4-1
d_call: -
cdr3_aa: CASSQDRRGALTEAFF
cdr3_nt: TGCGCCAGCAGCCAGGATCGCAGGGGCGCGCTCACTGAAGCTTTCTTT

j_call: TRBJ1-2
clone_size: -
v_call: TRBV18
d_call: -
cdr3_aa: CASSPRGGEDGYTF
cdr3_nt: TGTGCCAGCTCACCACGAGGGGGTGAGGATGGCTACACCTTC